The following is a TCR beta chain sequence with its context. As yet, its antigen is unknown. This sample is part of a study of glioma-infiltrating T cells. Amplification of TCR alpha and beta CDR3 regions from RNA used iRepertoire nested multiplex PCR. One-step reverse transcription and amplification started from around 100-400 ng of tissue mRNA or PBMC total RNA. One entry per CDR3 protein, called by TCRdb with MiXCR from the multiplex PCR reads. The sample includes fewer than 200,000 distinct CDR3 sequences, more than 25% of them seen just once. Germline assignment: CDR1 SGHRS and CDR2 YFSETQ. The CDR3 has 13 amino acids. V shed 4 bases and J 8 bases; nucleotides not matched to a gene: 6. Study-level points and caveats: Only very few CDR3 sequences appeared in both tissue and blood. Non-neoplastic patients had below-expected tissue-blood divergence, while all gliomas exceeded expectation.

Sequencing used glioma tissue, nonneoplastic brain tissue, or PBMCs (not recorded which). V is TRBV5-1 and J is TRBJ2-4, with TRBD2 matching 7 bases. This TCR was recovered from a human donor with low-grade glioma or glioblastoma, undergoing nonglioma brain surgery, or in good health (not recorded which). The CDR3 here is CASSPGGPDIQYF. The DNA of the CDR3 is TGCGCCAGCAGCCCGGGGGGACCGGACATTCAGTACTTC.